These T cell receptor beta chains were read from a single sample in a study of early T cells in non-severe SARS-CoV-2 infection. TCRdb re-analysed the 5' RACE reads in MiXCR, keeping a single row per CDR3 protein. The sample consists of some 100,000 distinct CDR3 sequences, over 12% of them appearing once. Sequenced sample: whole blood. These receptors all stem from an adult who was a healthcare worker with PCR-confirmed SARS-CoV-2 infection or an uninfected control (not recorded which). The CDR3 runs from the conserved cysteine through the conserved F or W. D genes are given only for firm matches. Clone size is given for some rows only: seen once, a few or many times, or a class if the clone is expanded.

>TRBV6-1|17|few|TRBJ1-1|.
TGTGCCAGCAGTAATCTTTCTCCAACACCTACCGAAACGGGAGCTTTCTTT
CASSNLSPTPTETGAFF
>TRBV7-9|16|.|TRBJ2-1|TRBD1
TGTGCCAGCAGCCCGCCCGGTGACAGGGGGAGCTATGAGCAGTTCTTC
CASSPPGDRGSYEQFF
>TRBV29-1|13|.|TRBJ2-4|.
TGCAGCGTTGAGGCGGACAACAAAAACATTCAGTACTTC
CSVEADNKNIQYF
>TRBV29-1|12|.|TRBJ1-2|.
TGCAGCGTGTCCAGTTTTAACTATGGCTACACCTTC
CSVSSFNYGYTF
>TRBV20-1|13|few|TRBJ2-5|.
TGCAGTGCTAAGGACCCGAGATCAGAGACCCAGTACTTC
CSAKDPRSETQYF
>TRBV5-5|16|.|TRBJ2-5|TRBD2
TGTGCCAGCAGCTCCTCAGCGGGGGGGCTTTTAGAGACCCAGTACTTC
CASSSSAGGLLETQYF
>TRBV5-1|14|.|TRBJ2-1|.
TGCGCCAGCAGCCGAGGGGCCTCCTACAATGAGCAGTTCTTC
CASSRGASYNEQFF
>TRBV5-1|15|.|TRBJ2-3|TRBD2
TGCGCCAGCAGCTTGGAGGGACTACCGACGGATACGCAGTATTTT
CASSLEGLPTDTQYF
>TRBV2|13|.|TRBJ1-4|.
TGTGCCAGCAGTGCGCGGACTAATGAAAAACTGTTTTTT
CASSARTNEKLFF
>TRBV12-3/TRBV12-4|13|.|TRBJ1-3|.
TGTGCCAGCAGTTCAGATTTAGGGAACACCATATATTTT
CASSSDLGNTIYF
>TRBV5-1|15|.|TRBJ1-6|.
TGCGCCAGCAGCTTGCGGCAGGACTATAATTCACCCCTCCACTTT
CASSLRQDYNSPLHF
>TRBV6-6|17|few|TRBJ2-3|TRBD2
TGTGCCAGCAGTAAACCCGCTAGCGGGGGGGCCTTAAATACGCAGTATTTT
CASSKPASGGALNTQYF
>TRBV6-1|15|many|TRBJ1-2|.
TGTGCCAGCAGTGGCTCCGGAACAGGGTACTATGGCTACACCTTC
CASSGSGTGYYGYTF
>TRBV29-1|13|many|TRBJ1-2|TRBD1
TGCAGCGTCTGGGGACAGGGCCCCTATGGCTACACCTTC
CSVWGQGPYGYTF
>TRBV29-1|15|few|TRBJ1-1|.
TGCAGCGTCCCAATGGGGGGCTGGTTGAACACTGAAGCTTTCTTT
CSVPMGGWLNTEAFF
>TRBV6-5|17|.|TRBJ1-2|.
TGTGCCAGCAGCCCCCGATCCAGGGGTCTGCCTCACTATGGCTACACCTTC
CASSPRSRGLPHYGYTF
>TRBV9|15|few|TRBJ1-5|TRBD1
TGTGCCAGCACCCGGACAGGGGATAGCAATCAGCCCCAGCATTTT
CASTRTGDSNQPQHF
>TRBV12-5|13|few|TRBJ2-3|TRBD1
TGTGCTATCACAGGGGCTTACACAGATACGCAGTATTTT
CAITGAYTDTQYF
>TRBV7-9|18|.|TRBJ2-1|TRBD2
TGTGCCAGCAGCTCAGGGACTAGCGGGGGGGCTCAGTTTCTTGAGCAGTTCTTC
CASSSGTSGGAQFLEQFF
>TRBV19|15|many|TRBJ2-1|.
TGTGCCAGTAGCCCTTCAGGGATCCTTCGCTATGAGCAGTTCTTC
CASSPSGILRYEQFF
>TRBV20-1|15|few|TRBJ1-1|.
TGCAGTGCTAGAGATCTTGGGGAAGTGATCTTATCGGCTTTCTTT
CSARDLGEVILSAFF
>TRBV9|14|.|TRBJ2-5|.
TGTGCCAGCAGCGTAGATCCGGTTCAAGAGACCCAGTACTTC
CASSVDPVQETQYF
>TRBV29-1|13|once|TRBJ2-3|.
TGCAGCGTTGTGGGCCTGAGGGCAGATACGCAGTATTTT
CSVVGLRADTQYF
>TRBV10-3|13|few|TRBJ1-5|.
TGTGCCATCAGTGAGAATAGCAATCAGCCCCAGCATTTT
CAISENSNQPQHF
>TRBV6-6|15|.|TRBJ1-5|.
TGTGCCAGCAGGACCCCTACAGGAATCAATCAGCCCCAGCATTTT
CASRTPTGINQPQHF
>TRBV14|13|.|TRBJ2-2|.
TGTGCCAGCCGTTGGAATCCAACCGGGGAGCTGTTTTTT
CASRWNPTGELFF
>TRBV5-1|16|.|TRBJ1-2|TRBD1
TGCGCCAGCAGCTTGTTACGGTCCAGGGGGGCTTCTGGCTACACCTTC
CASSLLRSRGASGYTF
>TRBV7-2|15|few|TRBJ2-3|.
TGTGCCAGCAGCTTAGCTCCGTGGGGCACAGATACGCAGTATTTT
CASSLAPWGTDTQYF